These 21 T cell receptor beta chains were all obtained from the same sample, sequenced in a study of cytomegalovirus exposure and HLA in healthy donors. PCR used 60 Vbeta primers and 13 Jbeta primers. Using immunoSEQ multiplex PCR, the repertoire was profiled, and TCRdb retains in-frame clones only, with some absent. The sample shows about 130,000 clones, approximately 68% of them seen only once. Sequencing was done on a sample of PBMCs. These receptor sequences come from a man aged 25 to 40 in good health and CMV-seropositive.

The chain carries TRBV5-1 and TRBJ2-4; no reliable D call. CDR1 and CDR2 (germline): SGHRS, YFSETQ. V lost 0 bases and J 3 bases, leaving 16 bases between the germline ends. CDR3 length equals 17 residues. The CDR3 loop is CASSLVGDTGYKNIQYF. CDR3 coding DNA: TGCGCCAGCAGCTTGGTGGGCGACACTGGATACAAAAACATTCAGTACTTC.

The rearrangement uses TRBV19 and TRBJ1-4; unclear D gene. Germline V CDR1 and CDR2: LNHDA, SQIVND (reference sequence). The V end lost 6 bases, the J end lost 8 bases, and 19 bases lay between the germline ends. This CDR3 has 15 residues. The CDR3 reads CASSRGVRYREKLFF. In DNA, the CDR3 is TGTGCCAGTAGCCGGGGTGTACGGTATCGGGAAAAACTGTTTTTT.

The table lists this clone with a count of one. This chain connects TRBV28 to TRBJ1-4; D call uncertain. The germline V and J ends were trimmed by 4 bases and 2 bases, with 14 bases remaining between them. Germline V gives CDR1 MDHEN, CDR2 SYDVKM. This CDR3 region has 16 residues. The CDR3 sequence is CASSSFQWLTNEKLFF. The CDR3 nucleotides are TGTGCCAGCAGTTCCTTCCAGTGGTTGACTAATGAAAAACTGTTTTTT.

This chain connects TRBV29-1 to TRBJ2-7; TRBD2 aligns across 10 bases. The junction had 6 bases not matched to a gene; V was cut back by 3 bases and J by 4 bases. The CDR3 extends over 14 amino acids. Germline V gene data show CDR1 as SQVTM and CDR2 as ANQGSEA. The CDR3 is CSVDPSGSGYEQYF. The CDR3 nucleotides read TGCAGCGTTGATCCTAGCGGGAGTGGGTACGAGCAGTACTTC.

V gene TRBV9 combines with J gene TRBJ2-7; 8 bases map to TRBD2. With V trimmed by 4 bases and J by 5 bases, 8 bases remained unmatched. This CDR3 has 14 amino acids. Germline V gives CDR1 SGDLS, CDR2 YYNGEE. The CDR3 DNA follows: TGTGCCAGCAGCTCACCGGGACTAGGGAACGAGCAGTACTTC. This codes for CASSSPGLGNEQYF.

CDR3 in DNA: TGCGCCAGCAGCTTGGGGGCAGCTAACTATGGCTACACCTTC. Encoded protein: CASSLGAANYGYTF. The rearrangement joins TRBV5-1 to TRBJ1-2; D is ambiguous. The V and J ends lost 0 bases and 0 bases respectively, with 6 bases between them. This CDR3 comprises 14 residues. Germline lookup yields CDR1 SGHRS and CDR2 YFSETQ.

The chain recombines TRBV6-5 with TRBJ1-4; D uncertain. CDR3 length: 14 residues. Germline CDR1 reads MNHEY; CDR2 reads SVGAGI. Trimming stripped 2 bases from V and 5 bases from J, with 9 bases between. CDR3 loop: CASSYTYVNEKLFF. The CDR3 DNA is TGTGCCAGCAGTTACACTTACGTGAATGAAAAACTGTTTTTT.

In this sample, this clone turned up once. The V call is TRBV6-1, the J call TRBJ2-1; 10 bases are shared with TRBD2. The CDR3 totals 14 residues. Germline V gene lookup returns CDR1 MNHNS and CDR2 SASEGT. The ends lost 6 bases at V and 9 bases at J; junction bases unmatched: 8. For the CDR3, the DNA is TGTGCCAGCAGATGGGTAGCGGGAGGCGTTGAGCAGTTCTTC. Protein: CASRWVAGGVEQFF.

There are a few counts of this clone. The J gene is TRBJ1-1, the V gene TRBV5-1; 9 bases line up with TRBD1. CDR1 and CDR2 from the germline V gene are SGHRS and YFSETQ. V dropped 4 bases and J dropped 0; count of bases not matched to a gene: 4. The CDR3 has 15 residues. The CDR3 DNA follows: TGCGCCAGCAGCGAACAGGGGGCTGTGAACACTGAAGCTTTCTTT. Protein: CASSEQGAVNTEAFF.

The CDR3 is CASSLVRQTSTDTQYF. For the CDR3, the DNA is TGTGCCAGCAGTTTAGTCAGACAGACCAGCACAGATACGCAGTATTTT. The chain combines TRBV28 with TRBJ2-3; D perhaps matches TRBD1 (5 bases). The V and J ends lost 2 bases and 0 bases respectively, with 12 bases between them. This CDR3 region has 16 residues. CDR1 is MDHEN, CDR2 SYDVKM, per germline.

CDR3 region: CASSWGGSEDEQYF. In DNA, the CDR3 is TGTGCCAGCAGTTGGGGGGGGTCTGAGGACGAGCAGTACTTC. J is TRBJ2-7 and V is TRBV6-5; TRBD2 matches 7 bases. V was clipped by 4 bases and J by 5 bases; unmatched bases: 8. Germline assignment: CDR1 MNHEY and CDR2 SVGAGI. This CDR3 is built from 14 residues.

CDR3 loop: CASSIKAGEAPNTGELFF. For the CDR3, the DNA is TGTGCCAGCAGCATCAAAGCGGGAGAGGCCCCGAACACCGGGGAGCTGTTTTTT. This sequence joins TRBV13 and TRBJ2-2; 8 nucleotides align to TRBD2. The J segment lost 0 bases and the V segment lost 5 bases, leaving 11 bases of the junction unmatched. Germline V gives CDR1 PRHDT, CDR2 FYEKMQ (reference sequence). CDR3 length: 18 residues.

V gene TRBV25-1 combines with J gene TRBJ1-3; no clear D gene. V was shortened by 4 bases and J by 0 bases, with 13 bases between the two germline ends. The CDR3 contains 16 residues. Germline V gene lookup returns CDR1 MGHDK and CDR2 SYGVNS. The CDR3 sequence is CASSGRDKHSGNTIYF. CDR3 bases: TGTGCCAGCAGTGGCCGCGACAAACACTCTGGAAACACCATATATTTT. The whole variable domain, filled in from reference TRBV25-1 and TRBJ1-3, reads EADIYQTPRYLVIGTGKKITLECSQTMGHDKMYWYQQDPGMELHLIHYSYGVNSTEKGDLSSESTVSRIRTEHFPLTLESARPSHTSQYLCASSGRDKHSGNTIYFGEGSWLTVV.

The chain couples TRBV6-5 to TRBJ2-5, with D hard to call. CDR3 length: 14 amino acids. Germline lookup yields CDR1 MNHEY and CDR2 SVGAGI. The V end lost 0 bases, the J end lost 2 bases, and 7 bases lay between the germline ends. The CDR3, as DNA: TGTGCCAGCAGTTACTCGAGACTTCAAGAGACCCAGTACTTC. The encoded protein is CASSYSRLQETQYF.

The chain combines TRBV18 with TRBJ2-7, with D tentatively TRBD1 (6 bases). This CDR3 has 13 residues. The germline gives CDR1 KGHSH, CDR2 LQKENI. V lost 2 bases, J lost 6 bases, and 11 bases lay in between. CDR3 protein: CASSPRQDGEQYF. CDR3 sequence (DNA): TGTGCCAGCTCACCAAGACAGGATGGCGAGCAGTACTTC.

The table lists this clone with a few counts. CDR3 DNA: TGCGCCAGCAGCTTGGACGGTCCACTAGCGGAGAGCTCCTACAATGAGCAGTTCTTC. This translates into CASSLDGPLAESSYNEQFF. The V call is TRBV5-1, the J call TRBJ2-1, with 8 bases identical to TRBD2. The germline V gene encodes CDR1 SGHRS and CDR2 YFSETQ. Losses at the gene ends were 0 bases for V and 0 bases for J; bases not matched to a gene: 11. The CDR3 contains 19 residues.

This clone was counted between two and nine times. This chain joins TRBV6-1 and TRBJ1-1; D possibly corresponds to TRBD1 (5 bases). V was trimmed by 4 bases and J by 2 bases, leaving 14 bases between them. The V gene's germline CDR1 is MNHNS and CDR2 SASEGT. The CDR3 sequence is 15 residues long. DNA of the CDR3: TGTGCCAGCAGTGTCCAGGGATTAGGAAACACTGAAGCTTTCTTT. The encoded protein is CASSVQGLGNTEAFF.

This clone was detected a few times. The same CDR3 arises from other DNA sequences in this sample as well. V gene TRBV6-6 combines with J gene TRBJ2-1; 11 bases match TRBD2. CDR3 size: 16 residues. The ends lost 2 bases at V and 4 bases at J; junction bases unmatched: 4. Germline V gives CDR1 MNHNY, CDR2 SVGAGI (reference sequence). This chain's CDR3 is CASSYAGLAAYNEQFF. CDR3 in DNA: TGTGCCAGCAGTTACGCGGGACTAGCGGCTTACAATGAGCAGTTCTTC.

The rearrangement joins TRBV11-3 to TRBJ2-2; the match to TRBD1 covers 10 bases. The CDR3 runs to 17 residues. CDR1 is SGHNT, CDR2 YENEEA, per germline. J gave up 6 bases and V 5 bases, and 12 bases lay outside the gene matches. Here the CDR3 reads CASSRRGGQGSSGELFF. In DNA form, the CDR3 reads TGTGCCAGCAGCCGGAGGGGGGGACAGGGGTCCTCCGGGGAGCTGTTTTTT.

V is TRBV27 and J is TRBJ2-7; a weak D match, TRBD2 (6 bases). CDR3 length: 16 amino acids. Between the trimmed V and J ends, which lost 5 bases and 3 bases, there was a span of 20 bases. CDR1 is MNHEY, CDR2 SMNVEV, per germline (reference sequence). The CDR3 DNA reads TGTGCCAGCAGTCCCAGCGGCGGGAAGGGGAACTACGAGCAGTACTTC. Its translation: CASSPSGGKGNYEQYF.

This rearrangement joins TRBV19 to TRBJ1-2; 8 bases match TRBD1. There are 15 residues in the CDR3. Germline CDR1 and CDR2: LNHDA and SQIVND (reference sequence). After removal of 5 bases from V and 6 bases from J, the junction contained 11 bases not matched to a gene. The CDR3 DNA reads TGTGCCAGTAGTCCCACAGACAGGGGCTGGAATGGCTACACCTTC. Amino acids: CASSPTDRGWNGYTF.